One sample yielded the 20 T cell receptor beta chains listed below, sequenced in a study of blood T cell repertoires in COVID-19. Sequencing was performed with immunoSEQ multiplex PCR; in TCRdb, only in-frame clones are kept and a portion is missing. The sample lists around 320,000 clones, 70% to 90% occurring once. What was sequenced was peripheral blood. These receptors originate from a woman in her 30s who had recovered from COVID-19.

This chain connects TRBV6-2 or TRBV6-3 to TRBJ2-5; D is unresolved. This CDR3 contains 15 residues. The V gene's germline CDR1 is MNHEY and CDR2 SVGEGT. V lost 4 bases to trimming and J lost 4 bases, with 16 bases between them. The CDR3 sequence: CASSSNSDGRETQYF. The CDR3, as DNA: TGTGCCAGCAGTTCTAACTCCGATGGGCGAGAGACCCAGTACTTC.

This clone was recorded a few times. J is TRBJ2-2 and V is TRBV5-1; 7 nucleotides match TRBD1. Germline V gene lookup returns CDR1 SGHRS and CDR2 YFSETQ. V lost 2 bases, J lost 6 bases, and 7 bases stayed unmatched. The CDR3 spans 15 residues. CDR3 loop: CASSFDPQGSGELFF. DNA for the CDR3: TGCGCCAGCAGCTTCGACCCACAGGGGTCCGGGGAGCTGTTTTTT.

The V gene is TRBV30, the J gene TRBJ1-4; D remains unclear. This CDR3 has 15 residues. V was trimmed by 2 bases and J by 6 bases, leaving 16 bases between them. Germline V lookup: CDR1 GTSNPN, CDR2 SVGIG (reference sequence). CDR3 bases: TGTGCCTGGAGTTTTAATTGGGCAGGTGATGAAAAACTGTTTTTT. Translation: CAWSFNWAGDEKLFF.

This chain connects TRBV30 to TRBJ1-6; D is unclear. Trimming removed 1 base at V and 3 bases at J, with 7 bases between. This CDR3 has 14 residues. Per the germline V gene, CDR1 is GTSNPN and CDR2 is SVGIG (reference sequence). The DNA for the CDR3 is TGTGCCTGGAGTGGAAACAGCTATAATTCACCCCTCCACTTT. It is translated as CAWSGNSYNSPLHF.

V is TRBV7-3 and J is TRBJ1-4, with TRBD1 matching over 10 bases. V gave up 0 bases and J gave up 7 bases; unmatched junction bases: 2. Germline CDR1 reads SGHTA; CDR2 reads FQGTGA. The CDR3 contains 15 residues. The CDR3 DNA follows: TGTGCCAGCAGCTTAACGGGACAGGGGTTTGAAAAACTGTTTTTT. This codes for CASSLTGQGFEKLFF. Using reference TRBV7-3 and TRBJ1-4 for the parts outside the CDR3, the full variable domain is GAGVSQTPSNKVTEKGKYVELRCDPISGHTALYWYRQSLGQGPEFLIYFQGTGAADDSGLPNDRFFAVRPEGSVSTLKIQRTERGDSAVYLCASSLTGQGFEKLFFGSGTQLSVL.

This clone was seen only a few times. The chain uses TRBV7-2 and TRBJ1-2; D is ambiguous. CDR3 length equals 15 residues. The V gene's germline CDR1 is SGHTA and CDR2 FQGNSA. V was shortened by 5 bases and J by 1 base, with 14 bases between the two germline ends. The CDR3 bases are TGTGCCAGCAGCCCAGCCCAGGCGAATAACTATGGCTACACCTTC. Translating it yields CASSPAQANNYGYTF.

This rearrangement joins TRBV18 to TRBJ1-5, with TRBD1 matching over 8 bases. The CDR3 length is 15 residues. Germline V gene sequence: CDR1 KGHSH, CDR2 LQKENI. The ends lost 6 bases at V and 7 bases at J; junction bases unmatched: 11. CDR3 in DNA: TGTGCCAGCTCGCCAGGACAGGGCGGCGGCCAGCCCCAGCATTTT. Protein sequence: CASSPGQGGGQPQHF.

The CDR3 reads CASSLWGRSPSYEQYF. CDR3 nucleotides: TGCGCCAGCAGCTTGTGGGGCAGAAGCCCCTCCTACGAGCAGTACTTC. This rearrangement joins TRBV5-1 to TRBJ2-7; maybe TRBD1 (5 bases). The CDR3 contains 16 residues. Germline V lookup: CDR1 SGHRS, CDR2 YFSETQ. Trimming removed 1 base from V and 0 bases from J, with 14 bases in between.

The gene calls are TRBV28 and TRBJ1-5; the D is unclear. The V and J ends lost 5 bases and 7 bases respectively, with 6 bases between them. Germline CDR1 is MDHEN and CDR2 is SYDVKM. This CDR3 contains 11 residues. The CDR3 spells CASSRRQPQHF. The CDR3 bases are TGTGCCAGCAGTCGCAGGCAGCCCCAGCATTTT.

J is TRBJ2-6 and V is TRBV28, with TRBD1 matching over 8 bases. In germline, CDR1 is MDHEN, CDR2 SYDVKM. J was trimmed by 1 base and V by 5 bases; bases with no gene match: 4. This CDR3 region has 16 residues. The DNA of the CDR3 is TGTGCCAGCAGTGAACAGGGGGGTTCTGGGGCCAACGTCCTGACTTTC. Translating it yields CASSEQGGSGANVLTF.

This chain connects TRBV30 to TRBJ2-7, with a tentative D call TRBD2 (6 bases). Trimming removed 0 bases at V and 0 bases at J, with 6 bases between. The germline V gene has CDR1 GTSNPN and CDR2 SVGIG (reference sequence). CDR3 length: 13 amino acids. CDR3 protein: CAWSVGSSYEQYF. The CDR3 DNA sequence: TGTGCCTGGAGTGTCGGGAGCTCCTACGAGCAGTACTTC.

The chain links TRBV4-2 to TRBJ2-2, with TRBD2 matching over 12 bases. V shed 0 bases and J 6 bases; nucleotides not matched to a gene: 2. In germline, CDR1 is LGHNA, CDR2 YNFKEQ. This CDR3 has 16 residues. CDR3 nucleotide sequence: TGTGCCAGCAGCCAAGATTCTAGCGGGGGGGCCGGGGAGCTGTTTTTT. It specifies CASSQDSSGGAGELFF.

The V gene is TRBV3-1 (or the pseudogene TRBV3-2), the J gene TRBJ1-2; 9 bases map to TRBD1. The germline V gene encodes CDR1 LGHDT and CDR2 YNNKEL (reference sequence). This CDR3 spans 13 amino acids. J lost 2 bases, V lost 8 bases, and 3 bases had no gene match. The CDR3 here is CASRGTGNYGYTF. The DNA for the CDR3 is TGTGCCAGCCGCGGGACAGGGAACTATGGCTACACCTTC.

The rearrangement uses TRBV7-3 and TRBJ2-1; no definite D call. The CDR3 sequence is 16 residues long. Trimming left V 1 base short and J 3 bases short, with 13 bases between. Germline V gives CDR1 SGHTA, CDR2 FQGTGA. CDR3 loop: CASSLNPGEYYNEQFF. In nucleotides, the CDR3 is TGTGCCAGCAGCTTAAATCCAGGCGAGTACTACAATGAGCAGTTCTTC.

V gene TRBV27 combines with J gene TRBJ2-7; perhaps TRBD2 as D (6 bases). The V gene's germline CDR1 is MNHEY and CDR2 SMNVEV (reference sequence). This CDR3 has 14 amino acids. V gave up 5 bases and J gave up 2 bases, with 13 bases separating them. The CDR3 DNA sequence: TGTGCCAGCAGTCGGAGGGACGGGGCCTACGAGCAGTACTTC. The encoded protein is CASSRRDGAYEQYF.

The rearrangement joins TRBV19 to TRBJ2-3, with TRBD1 matching 11 bases. This CDR3 region has 15 residues. The junction had 11 bases not matched to a gene; V was cut back by 10 bases and J by 5 bases. Germline V gives CDR1 LNHDA, CDR2 SQIVND (reference sequence). This CDR3 reads CATYTRDRGKDTQYF. The CDR3 nucleotides are TGTGCCACCTACACCCGGGACAGGGGGAAAGATACGCAGTATTTT.

The chain couples TRBV7-9 to TRBJ1-2; D is perhaps TRBD1 (6 bases). Germline CDR1 reads SEHNR; CDR2 reads FQNEAQ (reference sequence). This CDR3 is 14 amino acids long. The germline V and J ends were trimmed by 3 bases and 6 bases, with 14 bases remaining between them. The CDR3 nucleotides are TGTGCCAGCAGCTTCGCCGGACAGACAAATGGCTACACCTTC. Its protein is CASSFAGQTNGYTF.

The gene calls are TRBV11-2 and TRBJ2-1, with TRBD2 identical over 11 bases. J gave up 8 bases and V 5 bases, and 11 bases lay outside the gene matches. The CDR3 contains 16 residues. Germline CDR1 and CDR2: SGHAT and FQNNGV. This CDR3 reads CASSLLAGGSMDEQFF. DNA of the CDR3: TGTGCCAGCAGCCTCCTAGCGGGGGGATCTATGGATGAGCAGTTCTTC.

The chain has TRBV19 and TRBJ2-3; the match to TRBD1 covers 12 bases. V was clipped by 3 bases and J by 6 bases; unmatched bases: 4. The germline V gene encodes CDR1 LNHDA and CDR2 SQIVND (reference sequence). This CDR3 is 15 amino acids long. The DNA of the CDR3 is TGTGCCAGTAGTATGAGGGACAGGGGGCGCGATACGCAGTATTTT. It codes for CASSMRDRGRDTQYF.

The V and J genes are TRBV15 and TRBJ2-7; unclear D gene. V lost 0 bases and J 4 bases, leaving 7 bases between the germline ends. This CDR3 spans 13 amino acids. The germline CDR1 and CDR2 sequences are LNHNV and YYDKDF (reference sequence). CDR3: CATSRDHQYEQYF. For the CDR3, the DNA is TGTGCCACCAGCAGAGATCACCAGTACGAGCAGTACTTC.